This TCR beta chain was profiled in a study of vaccination and CD4 T cells after COVID-19. As for the study in general: Convalescent patients, SARS-CoV-2 positive by nasal swab PCR, comprised nine mild cases and one severe case. Convalescent donors totaled six males and four females, including two who were Hispanic.

This clonotype occurred a few times. Its target is not known. CD4+ T cells that had been cultured provided DNA sequenced with the Oncomine TCR Beta short-read assay. Investigators isolated genomic DNA from cultured CD4+ T cells. TCRdb re-called the PCR reads with MiXCR, one entry per CDR3 protein. The table lists fewer than 15,000 distinct CDR3 sequences, under 30% of them singletons. Treatment meaning: approximately nine-day PBMC culture with coronavirus spike peptide pools or control peptides (ViraFEST assay). The origin of this receptor is a human donor with COVID-19. The source material was cultured CD4+ T cells from blood.

CDR3 sequence: CASSFNREGGYTF. CDR3 DNA sequence: TGTGCCAGCAGTTTCAACAGGGAGGGGGGCTACACCTTC. This rearrangement joins TRBV27 to TRBJ1-2; TRBD1 is a possible D gene (6 bases). This CDR3 is built from 13 residues. Trimming took off 3 bases at V and 8 bases at J, with 13 bases between the two ends. Germline CDR1 reads MNHEY; CDR2 reads SMNVEV (reference sequence).